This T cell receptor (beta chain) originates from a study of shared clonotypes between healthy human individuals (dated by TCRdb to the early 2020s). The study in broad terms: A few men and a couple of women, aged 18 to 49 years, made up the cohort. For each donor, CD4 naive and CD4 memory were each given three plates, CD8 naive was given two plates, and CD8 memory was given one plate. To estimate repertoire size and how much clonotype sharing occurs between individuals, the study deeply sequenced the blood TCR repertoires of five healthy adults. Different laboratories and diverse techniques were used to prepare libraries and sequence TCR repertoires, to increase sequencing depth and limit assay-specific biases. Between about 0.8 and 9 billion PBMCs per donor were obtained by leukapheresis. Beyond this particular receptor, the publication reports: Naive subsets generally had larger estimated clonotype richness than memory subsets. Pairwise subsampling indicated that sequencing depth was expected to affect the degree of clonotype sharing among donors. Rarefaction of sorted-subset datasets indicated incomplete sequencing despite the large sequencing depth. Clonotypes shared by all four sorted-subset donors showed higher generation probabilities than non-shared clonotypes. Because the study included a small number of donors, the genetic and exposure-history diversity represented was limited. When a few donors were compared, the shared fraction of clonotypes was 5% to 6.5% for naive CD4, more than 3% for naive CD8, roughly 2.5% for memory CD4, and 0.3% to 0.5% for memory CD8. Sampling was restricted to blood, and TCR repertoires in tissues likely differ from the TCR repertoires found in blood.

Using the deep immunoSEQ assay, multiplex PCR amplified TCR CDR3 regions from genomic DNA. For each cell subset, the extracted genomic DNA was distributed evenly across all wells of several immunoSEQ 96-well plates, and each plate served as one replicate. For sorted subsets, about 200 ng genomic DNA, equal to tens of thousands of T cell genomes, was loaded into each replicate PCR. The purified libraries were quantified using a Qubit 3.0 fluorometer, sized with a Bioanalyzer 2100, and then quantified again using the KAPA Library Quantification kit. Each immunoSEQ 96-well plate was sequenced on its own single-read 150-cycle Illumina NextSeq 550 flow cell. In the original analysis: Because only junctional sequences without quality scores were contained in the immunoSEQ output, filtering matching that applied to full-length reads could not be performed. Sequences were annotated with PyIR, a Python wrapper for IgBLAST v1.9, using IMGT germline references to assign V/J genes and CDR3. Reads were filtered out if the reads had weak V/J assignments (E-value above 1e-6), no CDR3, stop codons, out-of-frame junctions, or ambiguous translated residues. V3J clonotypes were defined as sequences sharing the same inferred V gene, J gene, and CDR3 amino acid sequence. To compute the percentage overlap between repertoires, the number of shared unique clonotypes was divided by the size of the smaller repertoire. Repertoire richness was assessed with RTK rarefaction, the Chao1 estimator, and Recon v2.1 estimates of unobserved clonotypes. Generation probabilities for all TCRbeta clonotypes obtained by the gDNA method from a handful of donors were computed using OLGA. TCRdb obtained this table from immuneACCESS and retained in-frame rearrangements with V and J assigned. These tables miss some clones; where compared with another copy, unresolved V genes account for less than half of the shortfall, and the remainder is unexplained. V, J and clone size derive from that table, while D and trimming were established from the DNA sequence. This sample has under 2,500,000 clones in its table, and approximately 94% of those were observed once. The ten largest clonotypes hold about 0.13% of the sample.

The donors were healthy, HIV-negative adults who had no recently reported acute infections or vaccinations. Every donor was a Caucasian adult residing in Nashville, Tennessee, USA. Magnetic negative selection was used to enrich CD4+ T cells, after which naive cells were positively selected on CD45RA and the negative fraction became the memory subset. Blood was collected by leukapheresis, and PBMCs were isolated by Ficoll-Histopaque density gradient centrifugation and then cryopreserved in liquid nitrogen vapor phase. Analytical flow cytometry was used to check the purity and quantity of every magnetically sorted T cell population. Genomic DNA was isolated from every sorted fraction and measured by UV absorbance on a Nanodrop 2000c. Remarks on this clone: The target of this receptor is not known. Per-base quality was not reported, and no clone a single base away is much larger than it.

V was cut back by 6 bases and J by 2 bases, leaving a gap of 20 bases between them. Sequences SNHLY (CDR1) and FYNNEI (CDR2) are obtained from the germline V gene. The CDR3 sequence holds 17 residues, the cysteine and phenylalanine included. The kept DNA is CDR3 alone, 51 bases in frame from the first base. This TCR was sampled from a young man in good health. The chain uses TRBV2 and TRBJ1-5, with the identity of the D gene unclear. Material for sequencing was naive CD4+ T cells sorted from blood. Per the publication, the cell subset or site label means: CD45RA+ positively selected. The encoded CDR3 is CASRERRVTRGNQPQHF. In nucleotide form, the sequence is TGTGCCAGCAGAGAAAGGCGGGTCACTCGGGGCAATCAGCCCCAGCATTTT. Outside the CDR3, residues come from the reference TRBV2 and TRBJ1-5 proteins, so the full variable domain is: EPEVTQTPSHQVTQMGQEVILRCVPISNHLYFYWYRQILGQKVEFLVSFYNNEISEKSEIFDDQFSVERPDGSNFTLKIRSTKLEDSAMYFCASRERRVTRGNQPQHFGDGTRLSIL.